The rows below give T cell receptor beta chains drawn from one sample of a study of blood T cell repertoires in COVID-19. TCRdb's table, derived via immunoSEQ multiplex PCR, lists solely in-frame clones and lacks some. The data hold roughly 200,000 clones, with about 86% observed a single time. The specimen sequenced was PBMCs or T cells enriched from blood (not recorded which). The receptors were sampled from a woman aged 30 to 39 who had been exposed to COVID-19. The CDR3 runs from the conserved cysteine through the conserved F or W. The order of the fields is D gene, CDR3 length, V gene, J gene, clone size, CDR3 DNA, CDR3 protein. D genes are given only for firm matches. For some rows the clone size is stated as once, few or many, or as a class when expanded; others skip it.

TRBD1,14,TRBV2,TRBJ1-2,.,TGTGCCAGCCGTGAACAGGGGGCGCTTCGTGGCTACACCTTC,CASREQGALRGYTF
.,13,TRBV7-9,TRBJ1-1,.,TGTGCCAGCAGCTTAACAGTGAACACTGAAGCTTTCTTT,CASSLTVNTEAFF
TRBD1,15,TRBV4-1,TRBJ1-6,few,TGCGCCAGCAGCCCGGATGGACAGGGTGGGTCACCCCTCCACTTT,CASSPDGQGGSPLHF
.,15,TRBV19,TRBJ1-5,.,TGTGCCAGTACTAAAGTCTGGGGGCGGAATCAGCCCCAGCATTTT,CASTKVWGRNQPQHF
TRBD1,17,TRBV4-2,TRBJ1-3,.,TGTGCCAGCAGCCAACCTTCCCGGGGCAGGGGGCTGTACACCATATATTTT,CASSQPSRGRGLYTIYF
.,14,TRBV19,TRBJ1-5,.,TGTGCCAGTAGTATAGTCCCAGGGGACCAGCCCCAGCATTTT,CASSIVPGDQPQHF
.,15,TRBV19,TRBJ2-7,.,TGTGCCAGTAGTATTACCGGGGGTTCCTCCTACGAGCAGTACTTC,CASSITGGSSYEQYF
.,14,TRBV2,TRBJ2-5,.,TGTGCCAGCAGTGAGGTTCTGGGGCTAACGGCCCAGTACTTC,CASSEVLGLTAQYF
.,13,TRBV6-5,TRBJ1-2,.,TGTGCCAGCAGTTACTCTTCGGGAAGCGGCTACACCTTC,CASSYSSGSGYTF
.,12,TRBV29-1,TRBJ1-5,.,TGCAGCGTTGGCGGGGGTAATCAGCCCCAGCATTTT,CSVGGGNQPQHF
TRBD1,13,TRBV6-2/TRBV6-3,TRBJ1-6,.,TGTGCCAGCAGTTTGACAGGGAATTCACCCCTCCACTTT,CASSLTGNSPLHF
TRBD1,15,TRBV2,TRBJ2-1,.,TGTGCCAGCAGTGGGGGGACAGGGAATACGGATGAGCAGTTCTTC,CASSGGTGNTDEQFF
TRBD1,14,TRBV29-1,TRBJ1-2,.,TGCAGCGCCCGCCGGGACAGGGAGAACTATGGCTACACCTTC,CSARRDRENYGYTF
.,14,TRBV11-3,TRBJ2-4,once,TGTGCCAGCAGCTTACAACAGGGTGGAAACATTCAGTACTTC,CASSLQQGGNIQYF
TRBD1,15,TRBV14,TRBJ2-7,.,TGTGCCAGCAGCCAGTCCGGGACAGGAACCTACGAGCAGTACTTC,CASSQSGTGTYEQYF
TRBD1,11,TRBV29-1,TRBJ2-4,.,TGCAGCGTGGACACAGGGGGTATTCAGTACTTC,CSVDTGGIQYF
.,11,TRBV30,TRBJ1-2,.,TGTGCCTGGAACAGGTTCTATGGCTACACCTTC,CAWNRFYGYTF